The 28 T cell receptor beta chains below all came from one sample that was sequenced in a study of cytomegalovirus exposure and HLA in healthy donors. The PCR used 60 Vbeta and 13 Jbeta primers. TCRdb keeps only in-frame clones here, not all; method: immunoSEQ multiplex PCR. The sample lists about 110,000 clones; roughly 85% were seen once. Sequencing input: PBMCs. These receptors were obtained from a middle-aged woman in good health and CMV-seronegative.

As regards this clone: Other DNA sequences from this sample encode an identical CDR3 as well. The rearrangement links TRBV27 to TRBJ1-4; 8 bases fit TRBD1. In germline, CDR1 is MNHEY, CDR2 SMNVEV (reference sequence). The CDR3 is 15 residues long. Trimming cost V 5 bases and J 5 bases; bases outside gene matches: 7. The CDR3 bases are TGTGCCAGCAGTCTCGGACAGGGAGAAAATGAAAAACTGTTTTTT. Its translation is CASSLGQGENEKLFF.

This clone was seen just once. This rearrangement joins TRBV28 to TRBJ2-7, with a tentative D call TRBD1 (6 bases). Per germline, CDR1 MDHEN and CDR2 SYDVKM. The germline V and J ends were trimmed by 5 bases and 2 bases, with 22 bases remaining between them. The length of the CDR3 is 17 residues. The CDR3 reads CASSPPGQSTGAYEQYF. The DNA of the CDR3 is TGTGCCAGCAGTCCTCCGGGACAATCCACCGGGGCCTACGAGCAGTACTTC.

This clone was counted a few times. This chain links TRBV29-1 with TRBJ2-7, with TRBD1 matching 8 bases. Trimming cost V 2 bases and J 4 bases; bases outside gene matches: 13. CDR1 and CDR2 (germline): SQVTM, ANQGSEA. CDR3 size: 16 residues. This chain's CDR3 is CSVELGTGKVSYEQYF. The CDR3 DNA sequence: TGCAGCGTTGAACTAGGGACAGGAAAGGTTAGTTACGAGCAGTACTTC.

This sequence joins TRBV9 and TRBJ1-5; 10 nucleotides agree with TRBD1. This CDR3 region has 15 residues. Trimming at V came to 3 bases and at J to 10 bases, leaving 10 bases not matched to a gene. The V gene's germline CDR1 is SGDLS and CDR2 YYNGEE. The CDR3 is CASSAMGDRGLPQHF. The CDR3 DNA sequence: TGTGCCAGCAGCGCCATGGGGGACAGGGGTTTACCCCAGCATTTT.

The gene calls are TRBV5-4 and TRBJ2-5; D might be TRBD2 (5 bases). With the DNA end fitting TRBJ2-7 better, the J assignment may be wrong. There are 13 residues in the CDR3. CDR1 is SGHNT, CDR2 YYREEE, per germline (reference sequence). This CDR3 is CASSLRGTYEQYF. As DNA, the CDR3 is TGTGCCAGCAGCTTGCGGGGAACTTACGAGCAGTACTTC.

The chain is built from TRBV6-5 and TRBJ1-5, with D tentatively TRBD1 (5 bases). Looked up from germline, CDR1 is MNHEY and CDR2 is SVGAGI. CDR3 size: 14 residues. The V and J ends lost 3 bases and 5 bases respectively, with 11 bases between them. CDR3 coding DNA: TGTGCCAGCAGTTATGGGGAGGGGTATCAGCCCCAGCATTTT. This translates into CASSYGEGYQPQHF.

The chain is built from TRBV7-2 and TRBJ2-5; 8 bases agree with TRBD2. CDR1 is SGHTA, CDR2 FQGNSA, per germline. CDR3 length: 15 amino acids. J gave up 4 bases and V 4 bases, and 8 bases lay outside the gene matches. The CDR3 sequence: CASSSPHSGRETQYF. The CDR3 nucleotides read TGTGCCAGCAGCTCTCCCCACAGCGGGAGAGAGACCCAGTACTTC.

This clone has a handful of counts. In the same sample, other DNA sequences code for this CDR3. V gene TRBV6-1 combines with J gene TRBJ1-2, with D maybe TRBD1 (6 bases). The CDR3 length is 13 residues. Germline V gene sequence: CDR1 MNHNS, CDR2 SASEGT. The germline V and J ends were trimmed by 5 bases and 4 bases, with 11 bases remaining between them. The CDR3 sequence: CASSSQGTYGYTF. The CDR3 nucleotides are TGTGCCAGCAGTTCTCAGGGGACCTATGGCTACACCTTC.

In nucleotides, the CDR3 is TGTGCCAGCACCTCAGGCTACGAGCAGTACTTC. Translating it yields CASTSGYEQYF. The rearrangement joins TRBV2 to TRBJ2-5; no clear D. The J call may be in error: the DNA end matches TRBJ2-7 better. Germline loops: CDR1 SNHLY, CDR2 FYNNEI. The CDR3 is made up of 11 amino acids.

The chain employs TRBV6-5 and TRBJ1-1, with TRBD1 matching over 7 bases. The germline V gene has CDR1 MNHEY and CDR2 SVGAGI. The CDR3 runs to 16 residues. Trimming cost V 0 bases and J 0 bases; bases outside gene matches: 4. The CDR3 coding sequence is TGTGCCAGCAGTTACTCACAGGGGTTGGTGAACACTGAAGCTTTCTTT. Translated, it gives CASSYSQGLVNTEAFF.

V is TRBV5-1 and J is TRBJ2-6; 8 bases are a match to TRBD2. There are 16 residues in the CDR3. The germline V gene has CDR1 SGHRS and CDR2 YFSETQ. The V and J ends lost 2 bases and 3 bases, in that order; junction bases with no gene match: 4. The CDR3 DNA follows: TGCGCCAGCAGCTTCGGGGGGGCGCGTGGGGCCAACGTCCTGACTTTC. Its protein is CASSFGGARGANVLTF.

The chain couples TRBV10-3 to TRBJ2-7, with 9 nucleotides matching TRBD2. The CDR3 spans 15 residues. Trimming took 0 bases from V and 4 from J; bases not matched to a gene: 4. In germline, CDR1 is ENHRY, CDR2 SYGVKD. As DNA, the CDR3 is TGTGCCATCAGTGAGTCGGGCGGGAGGGAGTACGAGCAGTACTTC. This codes for CAISESGGREYEQYF.

This rearrangement joins TRBV10-1 to TRBJ1-2, with D possibly being TRBD1 (5 bases). V shed 0 bases and J shed 5 bases, with 7 bases lying between them. Germline-derived CDR1 and CDR2 are WNHNN and SYGVQD (reference sequence). CDR3 size: 13 residues. CDR3 sequence reads: CASSESTEYGYTF. As DNA, the CDR3 is TGCGCCAGCAGTGAGTCGACAGAATATGGCTACACCTTC.

The chain recombines TRBV18 with TRBJ2-7, with TRBD1 matching over 7 bases. This CDR3 spans 18 amino acids. V trimming: 3 bases; J trimming: 0 bases; junction bases outside the gene matches: 14. Germline CDR1 is KGHSH and CDR2 is LQKENI. The CDR3 loop is CASSPRDRSPISSYEQYF. CDR3 nucleotide sequence: TGTGCCAGCTCACCCCGGGACAGATCTCCCATTAGCTCCTACGAGCAGTACTTC.

The chain combines TRBV7-2 with TRBJ2-3, with D hard to call. Germline V gene data show CDR1 as SGHTA and CDR2 as FQGNSA. The CDR3 sequence is 14 residues long. Trimming took 5 bases from V and 1 from J, leaving 10 bases between them. The CDR3 nucleotides read TGTGCCAGCAGCCCCATTCGGGGCACAGATACGCAGTATTTT. Its translation: CASSPIRGTDTQYF.

This clone appeared once. The chain carries TRBV28 and TRBJ1-5, with 9 positions matching TRBD1. The V segment lost 6 bases and the J segment 2 bases; nucleotides outside the gene matches: 5. The CDR3 runs to 15 residues. Per the germline V gene, CDR1 is MDHEN and CDR2 is SYDVKM. CDR3 bases: TGTGCCAGCAGGCAAACAGGGGGCGGCAATCAGCCCCAGCATTTT. Its protein product is CASRQTGGGNQPQHF.

The rearrangement uses TRBV6-6 and TRBJ2-7; 7 positions agree with TRBD1. CDR1 is MNHNY, CDR2 SVGAGI, per germline (reference sequence). The CDR3 is 13 residues long. The J segment lost 2 bases and the V segment lost 4 bases, leaving 2 bases of the junction unmatched. The DNA of the CDR3 is TGTGCCAGCAGTTTTGGACAGGCCTACGAGCAGTACTTC. It encodes CASSFGQAYEQYF.

This clone appeared once. The rearrangement joins TRBV19 to TRBJ1-1; tentatively, D is TRBD1 (5 bases). Trimming pared 3 bases from V and 3 bases from J, leaving 14 bases between. Germline lookup yields CDR1 LNHDA and CDR2 SQIVND (reference sequence). The CDR3 extends over 15 amino acids. The CDR3 here is CASSIGRGGDTEAFF. Here the CDR3 DNA reads TGTGCCAGTAGTATTGGAAGGGGCGGGGACACTGAAGCTTTCTTT. The full variable domain, completed using reference TRBV19 and TRBJ1-1, is DGGITQSPKYLFRKEGQNVTLSCEQNLNHDAMYWYRQDPGQGLRLIYYSQIVNDFQKGDIAEGYSVSREKKESFPLTVTSAQKNPTAFYLCASSIGRGGDTEAFFGQGTRLTVV.

The rearrangement uses TRBV5-1 and TRBJ2-3, with TRBD1 as a possible D gene (5 bases). CDR1 is SGHRS and CDR2 is YFSETQ in the germline V gene. V lost 0 bases and J lost 4, with 12 bases in between. The CDR3 runs 15 residues. This chain's CDR3 is CASSLVAGIADTQYF. For the CDR3, the DNA is TGCGCCAGCAGCTTGGTGGCAGGGATCGCAGATACGCAGTATTTT.

The V and J genes are TRBV10-3 and TRBJ2-7, with D maybe TRBD1 (7 bases). Trimming left V 6 bases short and J 6 bases short, with 21 bases between. The CDR3 has 15 amino acids. CDR1 and CDR2 (germline): ENHRY, SYGVKD. The CDR3 DNA follows: TGTGCCATCAGGGACGGGACAGAGAGGGGAGGCGAGCAGTACTTC. Translation gives CAIRDGTERGGEQYF.

The chain joins TRBV6-5 to TRBJ2-7; 7 bases line up with TRBD1. Germline CDR1 MNHEY, CDR2 SVGAGI. This CDR3 contains 13 residues. V was pared by 6 bases and J by 3 bases, with 5 bases of the junction left unmatched. The CDR3 DNA sequence: TGTGCCAGCAGCCTCCGGGACAGCTACGAGCAGTACTTC. This codes for CASSLRDSYEQYF.

The V call is TRBV7-2, the J call TRBJ2-3, with 9 bases that match TRBD2. J lost 3 bases, V lost 6 bases, and 7 bases had no gene match. The CDR3 runs to 15 residues. The germline CDR1 and CDR2 sequences are SGHTA and FQGNSA. This CDR3 is CASSRTSEGTDTQYF. CDR3 bases: TGTGCCAGCAGTCGGACTAGCGAAGGAACAGATACGCAGTATTTT.

V gene TRBV7-9 combines with J gene TRBJ1-4, with no clear D. CDR3 length equals 15 residues. V was cut by 7 bases and J by 7 bases, with 19 bases left in between. Germline loops: CDR1 SEHNR, CDR2 FQNEAQ (reference sequence). CDR3 sequence (DNA): TGTGCCAGCACCGACTTCAAAGGGAGAGGTGAAAAACTGTTTTTT. It specifies CASTDFKGRGEKLFF.

For this clone: This CDR3 fails to terminate in the conserved phenylalanine or tryptophan, so it likely reflects a read error. This chain connects TRBV11-2 to TRBJ1-2, with D uncertain. The CDR3 spans 15 residues. V shed 1 base and J shed 2 bases, with 11 bases lying between them. CDR1 and CDR2 from the germline V gene are SGHAT and FQNNGV. The DNA for the CDR3 is TGTGCCAGCAGCTTAGGGCTTGGCAGCAACTATGGCTACACCCTC. Residues: CASSLGLGSNYGYTL.

The chain joins TRBV7-9 to TRBJ2-5, with 8 bases lining up with TRBD2. There are 14 residues in the CDR3. Losses at the gene ends were 1 base for V and 4 bases for J; bases not matched to a gene: 2. Germline loops: CDR1 SEHNR, CDR2 FQNEAQ (reference sequence). The DNA for the CDR3 is TGTGCCAGCAGCTTAGTCGGGGGGGGAGAGACCCAGTACTTC. Translated: CASSLVGGGETQYF.

The chain uses TRBV27 and TRBJ1-2; tentative D call: TRBD1 (6 bases). Trimming stripped 0 bases from V and 2 bases from J, with 16 bases between. From germline, CDR1 is MNHEY and CDR2 SMNVEV (reference sequence). The CDR3 is made up of 17 amino acids. The CDR3 nucleotides read TGTGCCAGCAGTTTATCCGCTCACCAGACAGGAAACTATGGCTACACCTTC. It codes for CASSLSAHQTGNYGYTF.

This chain uses TRBV30 with TRBJ2-1; 7 nucleotides align to TRBD2. This CDR3 has 17 residues. Trimming at V came to 4 bases and at J to 1 base, leaving 13 bases not matched to a gene. Germline lookup yields CDR1 GTSNPN and CDR2 SVGIG (reference sequence). CDR3 in amino acids: CAWKETGGSRSYNEQFF. In DNA form, the CDR3 reads TGTGCCTGGAAAGAAACGGGAGGTTCCCGATCCTACAATGAGCAGTTCTTC.

The chain has TRBV2 and TRBJ2-1, with 11 bases identical to TRBD2. Germline CDR1 reads SNHLY; CDR2 reads FYNNEI. Trimming took 6 bases from V and 9 from J; bases not matched to a gene: 10. This CDR3 is 15 amino acids long. CDR3 region: CASRKEGLAEIEQFF. For the CDR3, the DNA is TGTGCCAGCAGGAAGGAGGGACTAGCGGAGATTGAGCAGTTCTTC.